One and the same sample provided the 16 T cell receptor beta chains below, sequenced in a study of tissue T cells after allogeneic stem cell transplantation (dated 2022 in TCRdb). Taken with the paper, the label for time point translates to: human tissue collected at research (rapid) autopsy. Library preparation was by the immunoSEQ multiplex PCR assay. Entries here come from immuneACCESS through TCRdb and include only in-frame sequences with V and J called. Some clones fail to appear in such tables; in the studies checked, an unresolved V gene covers under half of the shortfall, and the cause of the remainder is unknown. In all, the sample holds some 25,000 clones, and more than 60% of those were seen once. Approximately 8% of the sample goes to the ten largest clones. Sequenced material: tissue from the ileum, taken at autopsy. The origin of the receptors is a female donor over 55 with lung cancer.

This clone turned up a few times. The chain has TRBV16 and TRBJ1-2, with TRBD1 matching 7 bases. The CDR3 is 15 amino acids. Germline V CDR1 and CDR2: KGHSY, FQNENV. The V segment lost 2 bases and the J segment 5 bases; nucleotides outside the gene matches: 8. Here the CDR3 DNA reads TGTGCCAGCAGCCAAAAGCGGGACAGCCCATATGGCTACACCTTC. This codes for CASSQKRDSPYGYTF.

The genes are TRBV6-5 and TRBJ2-2; TRBD1 aligns across 8 bases. This CDR3 comprises 14 residues. With 6 bases clipped from V and 4 bases from J, the junction kept 4 bases outside the gene matches. Germline V gene data show CDR1 as MNHEY and CDR2 as SVGAGI. The chain's CDR3 is CASSRTGRTGELFF. The CDR3 coding sequence is TGTGCCAGCAGCCGGACAGGGCGCACCGGGGAGCTGTTTTTT.

V gene TRBV3-1 (or the pseudogene TRBV3-2) combines with J gene TRBJ2-1, with 12 bases lining up with TRBD2. Losses at the gene ends were 5 bases for V and 5 bases for J; bases not matched to a gene: 16. CDR1 is LGHDT, CDR2 YNNKEL, per germline (reference sequence). The CDR3 sequence is 19 residues long. Here the CDR3 DNA reads TGTGCCAGCAGCAAGTCCCTTTCTAGCGGGAGGGCCACAAACAATGAGCAGTTCTTC. Its protein is CASSKSLSSGRATNNEQFF.

The rearrangement links TRBV7-2 to TRBJ2-7, with D uncertain. Germline V gives CDR1 SGHTA, CDR2 FQGNSA. V was clipped by 8 bases and J by 5 bases, with 16 bases between them. The CDR3 runs to 13 residues. This CDR3 is CASRPEEFHEQYF. Written as DNA, the CDR3 is TGTGCCAGCCGCCCCGAGGAGTTCCACGAGCAGTACTTC.

The gene calls are TRBV7-8 and TRBJ2-7; no firm D call. The CDR3 is 15 amino acids. V shed 2 bases and J shed 1 base, with 12 bases lying between them. Germline CDR1 reads SGHVS; CDR2 reads FQNEAQ. The CDR3 DNA reads as TGTGCCAGCAGCTTATTGGGCACTCGATCCTACGAGCAGTACTTC. Its protein is CASSLLGTRSYEQYF.

The V gene is TRBV5-1, the J gene TRBJ2-1; 7 nucleotides align to TRBD2. J lost 2 bases, V lost 0 bases, and 2 bases had no gene match. Germline assignment: CDR1 SGHRS and CDR2 YFSETQ. The CDR3 has 15 residues. CDR3 residues: CASSLGLAAYNEQFF. In DNA form, the CDR3 reads TGCGCCAGCAGCTTGGGGCTAGCGGCCTACAATGAGCAGTTCTTC.

This clone was seen a handful of times. This rearrangement joins TRBV29-1 to TRBJ2-7; D not resolved. Per the germline V gene, CDR1 is SQVTM and CDR2 is ANQGSEA. The CDR3 length is 13 residues. The V end was cut by 7 bases, the J end by 5 bases, with 18 bases between. CDR3 sequence reads: CSASLRKDDEQYF. CDR3 in DNA: TGCAGCGCCTCCTTGCGGAAGGACGACGAGCAGTACTTC.

Here the CDR3 reads CASSPRRETQYF. CDR3 DNA: TGTGCCAGCAGCCCCAGGCGGGAGACCCAGTACTTC. The chain employs TRBV7-9 and TRBJ2-5; D not certain. The V gene's germline CDR1 is SEHNR and CDR2 FQNEAQ (reference sequence). Trimming cost V 5 bases and J 5 bases, with 9 bases left between them. The CDR3 is made up of 12 amino acids.

With regard to this clone: This specimen includes other DNA sequences encoding the same CDR3. The chain carries TRBV4-3 and TRBJ1-2; D is undetermined. The germline V gene encodes CDR1 LGHNA and CDR2 YSLEER. The CDR3 covers 15 residues. Trimming took off 3 bases at V and 7 bases at J, with 18 bases between the two ends. CDR3 in amino acids: CASSHPPVPGSGYTF. The CDR3 DNA reads TGCGCCAGCAGCCACCCACCAGTGCCAGGCTCTGGCTACACCTTC.

The V call is TRBV10-3, the J call TRBJ2-7; 8 bases fit TRBD1. In germline, CDR1 is ENHRY, CDR2 SYGVKD. The CDR3 has 16 amino acids. The junction had 13 bases not matched to a gene; V was cut back by 6 bases and J by 3 bases. CDR3 nucleotide sequence: TGTGCCATCAGGGAAGAGGACAGGGATGGGGACTACGAGCAGTACTTC. It encodes CAIREEDRDGDYEQYF.

This rearrangement joins TRBV14 to TRBJ2-7; unclear D gene. Trimming removed 2 bases at V and 3 bases at J, with 5 bases between. The CDR3 is made up of 12 amino acids. CDR1 SGHDN and CDR2 FVKESK come from the germline V gene. The CDR3 here is CASSQSIYEQYF. CDR3 in DNA: TGTGCCAGCAGCCAATCGATCTACGAGCAGTACTTC.

This clone has only one observation. The genes are TRBV18 and TRBJ2-3; D might be TRBD2 (5 bases). The CDR3 contains 15 residues. Germline CDR1 and CDR2: KGHSH and LQKENI. The germline V and J ends were trimmed by 1 base and 0 bases, with 8 bases remaining between them. The CDR3 region is CASSPLTRSTDTQYF. In nucleotides, the CDR3 is TGTGCCAGCTCACCACTCACTAGGAGCACAGATACGCAGTATTTT. Full variable domain (remainder filled in from reference TRBV18 and TRBJ2-3): NAGVMQNPRHLVRRRGQEARLRCSPMKGHSHVYWYRQLPEEGLKFMVYLQKENIIDESGMPKERFSAEFPKEGPSILRIQQVVRGDSAAYFCASSPLTRSTDTQYFGPGTRLTVL.

The gene calls are TRBV27 and TRBJ1-2; 8 bases match TRBD1. The CDR3 has 14 residues. V shed 5 bases and J 2 bases; nucleotides not matched to a gene: 4. Germline-derived CDR1 and CDR2 are MNHEY and SMNVEV (reference sequence). CDR3 loop: CASSQTGANYGYTF. The DNA for the CDR3 is TGTGCCAGCAGTCAGACAGGGGCGAACTATGGCTACACCTTC.

This sequence joins TRBV5-6 and TRBJ1-2; possibly TRBD1 for D (6 bases). The V end was cut by 2 bases, the J end by 4 bases, with 21 bases between. The CDR3 covers 17 residues. The germline V gene encodes CDR1 SGHDT and CDR2 YYEEEE. In DNA form, the CDR3 reads TGTGCCAGCAGCTTCTATGGGAGCCGACAGGCCCGCTATGGCTACACCTTC. Its protein product is CASSFYGSRQARYGYTF.

This clone was seen more than once but under ten times. This specimen includes other DNA sequences encoding the same CDR3. This chain links TRBV6-5 with TRBJ1-1; TRBD1 is a possible D gene (6 bases). The CDR3 consists of 15 residues. Germline V lookup: CDR1 MNHEY, CDR2 SVGAGI. V lost 6 bases and J lost 1, with 15 bases in between. CDR3 bases: TGTGCCAGCAGACCCTCAAGGGGGGCGAACACTGAAGCTTTCTTT. Its translation is CASRPSRGANTEAFF.

The rearrangement uses TRBV11-2 and TRBJ1-4, with no clear D. The V gene lost 5 bases and the J gene lost 4 bases, with 8 bases spanning the gap. Germline-derived CDR1 and CDR2 are SGHAT and FQNNGV. The CDR3 length is 13 residues. The DNA of the CDR3 is TGTGCCAGCAGCAATCGACGTAATGAAAAACTGTTTTTT. This gives the protein CASSNRRNEKLFF.